This TCR beta chain appears in the sequencing data of a study of blood T cells in healthy people across ages. The V end lost 0 bases, the J end lost 0 bases, and 14 bases lay between the germline ends. Germline V gene data show CDR1 as PRHDT and CDR2 as FYEKMQ (reference sequence). The CDR3 has 17 residues. A second PCR, run for about 7 to 11 cycles, used a sample-barcoded 5' primer plus a J-beta primer mix. TCRdb reanalysed the 5' RACE reads using MiXCR and keeps one entry per CDR3 protein. The sample includes 1,500,000 or so distinct CDR3 sequences, around 55% of them seen just once. The source material was blood. The chain combines TRBV13 with TRBJ1-2; D ambiguous. The receptor was derived from a man between 18 and 29 years old in good health. In nucleotides, the CDR3 is TGTGCCAGCAGCTTAGGAGCTCGGGCATCAGCTAACTATGGCTACACCTTC. It yields the protein CASSLGARASANYGYTF.